Each of the 14 T cell receptor beta chains below was sequenced from the same sample in a study of PD-L1 blockade in urothelial cancer. The protocol was immunoSEQ multiplex PCR, while the TCRdb copy is restricted to in-frame clones and leaves out a portion. The sample contains 35,000 to 55,000 clones, roughly 77% of which appear only once. The specimen comprised PBMCs, sampled around atezolizumab (anti-PD-L1) treatment. The receptors stem from an older man with urothelial cancer.

This chain links TRBV7-2 with TRBJ1-4; no firm D call. Germline CDR1 and CDR2: SGHTA and FQGNSA. The CDR3 extends over 17 amino acids. With 2 bases removed from V and 0 bases from J, the gap between germline ends came to 13 bases. CDR3 DNA sequence: TGTGCCAGCAGCTTAAAAACAGACCACACAACTAATGAAAAACTGTTTTTT. It is translated as CASSLKTDHTTNEKLFF.

The rearrangement uses TRBV5-8 and TRBJ1-4, with TRBD1 matching 7 bases. V gave up 2 bases and J gave up 6 bases; unmatched junction bases: 13. The germline V gene has CDR1 SGHTS and CDR2 YDEGEE. The CDR3 loop spans 17 amino acids. The CDR3 loop reads CASSLGDRLPKDEKLFF. The CDR3 DNA is TGTGCCAGCAGCTTAGGGGACAGACTGCCGAAAGATGAAAAACTGTTTTTT.

The chain couples TRBV9 to TRBJ2-3; D possibly corresponds to TRBD1 (6 bases). This CDR3 spans 16 amino acids. Between the trimmed V and J ends, which lost 1 base and 6 bases, there was a span of 18 bases. CDR1 is SGDLS and CDR2 is YYNGEE in the germline V gene. CDR3 coding DNA: TGTGCCAGCAGCGTATATCAGAGTGGGGGCTGGGATACGCAGTATTTT. Protein product: CASSVYQSGGWDTQYF.

The rearrangement uses TRBV29-1 and TRBJ1-2; 9 nucleotides match TRBD1. Germline values: CDR1 SQVTM, CDR2 ANQGSEA. The trim removed 7 bases at V and 11 bases at J, leaving 5 bases unmatched. CDR3 length: 10 amino acids. The CDR3 sequence: CSAGDREYTF. CDR3 nucleotides: TGCAGCGCAGGGGACAGGGAATACACCTTC.

J is TRBJ2-1 and V is TRBV9; 12 bases map to TRBD2. V lost 4 bases and J lost 7; bases outside the gene matches: 6. Germline lookup yields CDR1 SGDLS and CDR2 YYNGEE. The CDR3 is made up of 15 amino acids. The CDR3 nucleotides are TGTGCCAGCAGCTCAAGCGGGACTAGCGGGAATGAGCAGTTCTTC. Translation: CASSSSGTSGNEQFF.

The gene calls are TRBV5-4 and TRBJ1-2; 7 positions agree with TRBD1. The CDR3 is 16 amino acids. The ends lost 4 bases at V and 4 bases at J; junction bases unmatched: 13. CDR1 is SGHNT, CDR2 YYREEE, per germline (reference sequence). CDR3 sequence reads: CASSPDLGTALYGYTF. In DNA, the CDR3 is TGTGCCAGCAGCCCGGACCTGGGGACAGCTCTCTATGGCTACACCTTC.

The V call is TRBV6-5, the J call TRBJ1-2, with 9 bases matching TRBD1. Per germline, CDR1 MNHEY and CDR2 SVGAGI. This CDR3 has 13 residues. V was pared by 8 bases and J by 8 bases, with 9 bases of the junction left unmatched. CDR3 nucleotide sequence: TGTGCCAGCGGGCGACAGGGGGGAGACGGCTACACCTTC. It codes for CASGRQGGDGYTF.

This clone was found a few times. The chain couples TRBV5-5 to TRBJ2-7; D is uncertain. This CDR3 has 13 amino acids. Trimming pared 0 bases from V and 1 base from J, leaving 5 bases between. Germline values: CDR1 SGHKS, CDR2 YYEKEE (reference sequence). DNA of the CDR3: TGTGCCAGCAGCTTGGTACAGTCCTACGAGCAGTACTTC. Protein: CASSLVQSYEQYF.

The V and J genes are TRBV6-1 and TRBJ2-7; D gene unclear. The CDR3 extends over 11 amino acids. CDR1 and CDR2 (germline): MNHNS, SASEGT. Between the trimmed V and J ends, which lost 3 bases and 10 bases, there was a span of 10 bases. The CDR3 DNA reads TGTGCCAGCAGTGAGGTGGAGCCTCAGTACTTC. Translation: CASSEVEPQYF.

J is TRBJ2-1 and V is TRBV7-2; D perhaps matches TRBD2 (6 bases). Germline CDR1 and CDR2: SGHTA and FQGNSA. The CDR3 extends over 15 amino acids. V gave up 3 bases and J gave up 5 bases, with 14 bases separating them. The CDR3 DNA reads TGTGCCAGCAGCTTTGTCGGGAGCTACAACAATGAGCAGTTCTTC. This encodes CASSFVGSYNNEQFF.

The chain uses TRBV11-2 and TRBJ2-3; D gene unclear. Looked up from germline, CDR1 is SGHAT and CDR2 is FQNNGV. The V end lost 10 bases, the J end lost 0 bases, and 11 bases lay between the germline ends. The CDR3 is 13 amino acids. The CDR3 bases are TGTGCCACAGCGAGTCCTAGCACAGATACGCAGTATTTT. Protein: CATASPSTDTQYF.

This clone appeared a single time. The chain recombines TRBV6-5 with TRBJ1-2, with D perhaps matching TRBD1 (5 bases). The germline gives CDR1 MNHEY, CDR2 SVGAGI. CDR3 length: 14 amino acids. Trimming stripped 2 bases from V and 8 bases from J, with 15 bases between. CDR3 sequence (DNA): TGTGCCAGCAGTTACGACAGATTGAGTGGCGGCTACACCTTC. As protein: CASSYDRLSGGYTF.

V is TRBV4-1 and J is TRBJ1-6; D is possibly TRBD1 (6 bases). The germline V gene has CDR1 MGHRA and CDR2 YSYEKL. This CDR3 spans 16 amino acids. V was trimmed by 0 bases and J by 10 bases, leaving 16 bases between them. The CDR3 loop is CASSQEYREFGSPLHF. DNA for the CDR3: TGCGCCAGCAGCCAAGAGTACAGGGAATTTGGATCACCCCTCCACTTT.

The V and J genes are TRBV4-1 and TRBJ1-3; 8 bases are shared with TRBD1. This CDR3 spans 17 amino acids. Germline V gives CDR1 MGHRA, CDR2 YSYEKL. Germline trimming cut 2 bases from V and 0 bases from J; bases unmatched to any gene: 6. The CDR3 nucleotides are TGCGCCAGCAGCCAAACCCCCGGACAGGGCTCTGGAAACACCATATATTTT. Its protein product is CASSQTPGQGSGNTIYF.